The text below deals with one T cell receptor beta chain. Its antigen is not known. Profiled with immunoSEQ multiplex PCR; TCRdb holds only in-frame clones, not every one. The repertoire holds roughly 100,000 clones, with nearly 90% as singletons. This record belongs to a study of T cell responses to AZD1222 COVID-19 vaccine. On the study more broadly: Pooling covered second doses at about 4 or about 12 weeks.

The study's findings and limits: Researchers took repertoire samples only after the peak T cell response had come. Researchers report vaccine-associated CD4 TCRs spanning spike, with dominance at 160-218 and 743-854.

Specimen: peripheral blood, collected on day 0 of AZD1222 vaccination. This receptor was taken from an adult in good health.

CDR3 nucleotides: TGTGCCAGTAGTATTGCGGGGAGCGTACGAGGCTACACCTTC. Protein product: CASSIAGSVRGYTF. The rearrangement links TRBV19 to TRBJ1-2; D ambiguous. CDR1 is LNHDA, CDR2 SQIVND, per germline (reference sequence). Trimming took 3 bases from V and 8 from J, leaving 16 bases between them. The CDR3 runs to 14 residues.